This is a list of T cell receptor beta chains from one sample in a study of cytomegalovirus exposure and HLA in healthy donors. Profiling relied on immunoSEQ multiplex PCR, and the TCRdb table lists in-frame clones only, not all of them. The table records 100,000 to 150,000 clones, around 81% of them present only once. Sequencing used PBMCs. These receptors all come from a woman between 45 and 60 years old in good health and CMV-seronegative. The CDR3 runs from the conserved cysteine through the conserved F or W. D genes are given only for firm matches. Size values are once, few and many counts, or a class for expanded clones, and some rows have none.

>TRBJ1-5|TRBV5-1|.|TRBD1
CASSLGTGGSNQPQHF
TGCGCCAGCAGCCTCGGGACAGGGGGAAGCAATCAGCCCCAGCATTTT
>TRBJ1-2|TRBV30|few|TRBD1
CAWSLQKGAGGYPF
TGTGCCTGGAGCCTCCAGAAGGGGGCGGGTGGCTACCCCTTC
>TRBJ1-2|TRBV6-5|.|TRBD1
CASSYSSWWDRDGYTF
TGTGCCAGCAGTTACAGCTCATGGTGGGACAGGGATGGCTACACCTTC
>TRBJ1-2|TRBV25-1|.|TRBD1
CASMGQGARANYGYTF
TGTGCCAGCATGGGACAGGGGGCGCGGGCTAACTATGGCTACACCTTC
>TRBJ2-5|TRBV7-9|few|TRBD2
CASSLGLAQETQYF
TGTGCCAGCAGCTTAGGACTAGCGCAAGAGACCCAGTACTTC
>TRBJ1-1|TRBV4-2|.|.
CASSQEGQGSTEAFF
TGTGCCAGCAGCCAAGAAGGGCAGGGGAGCACTGAAGCTTTCTTT
>TRBJ1-4|TRBV5-6|.|.
CASSQRVGGLEKLFF
TGTGCCAGCAGCCAGAGAGTTGGGGGCCTTGAAAAACTGTTTTTT
>TRBJ1-4|TRBV9|.|.
CASSVNQGEKLFF
TGTGCCAGCAGCGTAAATCAGGGTGAAAAACTGTTTTTT
>TRBJ2-7|TRBV27|.|.
CASSLEGRQDEQYF
TGTGCCAGCAGTTTGGAGGGGCGCCAGGACGAGCAGTACTTC
>TRBJ2-2|TRBV6-1|.|TRBD1
CADGQGRSTGELFF
TGTGCCGACGGACAGGGTAGGAGCACCGGGGAGCTGTTTTTT
>TRBJ1-2|TRBV7-2|.|TRBD1
CASSPTGGRNYGYTF
TGTGCCAGCAGCCCGACAGGGGGCCGGAACTATGGCTACACCTTC
>TRBJ1-3|TRBV5-1|.|.
CASSFDGRGNTIYF
TGCGCCAGCAGCTTTGACGGGAGAGGAAACACCATATATTTT
>TRBJ2-1|TRBV6-1|.|TRBD1
CASDRGFNEQFF
TGTGCCAGCGACAGGGGTTTCAATGAGCAGTTCTTC
>TRBJ2-2|TRBV28|.|TRBD2
CASSLGKRTSGRESGELFF
TGTGCCAGCAGTTTAGGGAAACGGACTAGCGGGAGAGAATCCGGGGAGCTGTTTTTT
>TRBJ2-7|TRBV10-3|few|.
CAISGPQSRGEQYF
TGTGCCATCAGTGGGCCTCAAAGCAGGGGCGAGCAGTACTTC
>TRBJ1-1|TRBV28|few|.
CASSPSPGLSEAFF
TGTGCCAGCAGCCCCTCGCCGGGACTATCGGAAGCTTTCTTT
>TRBJ2-2|TRBV21-1|.|.
CASSNSYPSGSPPRGTGELFF
TGTGCCAGCAGCAACAGCTATCCTAGCGGGAGTCCCCCACGAGGCACCGGGGAGCTGTTTTTT
>TRBJ1-2|TRBV9|.|.
CASSAPPGAYGYTF
TGTGCCAGCAGCGCCCCACCAGGGGCCTATGGCTACACCTTC
>TRBJ2-7|TRBV5-8|.|TRBD1
CASSSPGRDRAAWQYF
TGTGCCAGCAGCTCCCCGGGTCGGGACAGGGCTGCGTGGCAGTACTTC
>TRBJ2-6|TRBV14|.|.
CASSQDRQGRANVLTF
TGTGCCAGCAGCCAAGATCGTCAGGGGAGGGCCAACGTCCTGACTTTC
>TRBJ2-1|TRBV18|few|.
CASSPLAPSSYNEQFF
TGTGCCAGCTCACCACTCGCTCCGAGCTCCTACAATGAGCAGTTCTTC
>TRBJ2-7|TRBV27|.|TRBD1
CASSSLQGTSYEQYF
TGTGCCAGCAGTTCCCTACAGGGGACCTCCTACGAGCAGTACTTC
>TRBJ1-4|TRBV7-7|once|TRBD1
CASSPDRANEKLFF
TGTGCTAGCAGCCCCGACAGGGCTAATGAAAAACTGTTTTTT
>TRBJ1-4|TRBV18|once|.
CASSSYRVGTTNEKLFF
TGTGCCAGCTCATCCTACAGGGTTGGAACAACTAATGAAAAACTGTTTTTT
>TRBJ1-1|TRBV5-6|.|.
CASSSLMEAEAFF
TGTGCCAGCAGCTCTCTGATGGAGGCTGAAGCTTTCTTT
>TRBJ2-3|TRBV29-1|.|.
CSVETTSVGPTDTQYF
TGCAGCGTTGAAACGACTAGTGTGGGTCCCACAGATACGCAGTATTTT
>TRBJ2-3|TRBV14|.|.
CASSQRASLMAADTQYF
TGTGCCAGCAGCCAAAGGGCTAGCCTGATGGCCGCAGATACGCAGTATTTT
>TRBJ2-1|TRBV11-3|.|TRBD2
CASSLGLAGTDNEQFF
TGTGCCAGCAGCCTGGGACTAGCGGGAACTGACAATGAGCAGTTCTTC
>TRBJ1-2|TRBV5-1|.|.
CASSSLQGTPRGYPF
TGCGCCAGCAGCTCCCTACAGGGCACACCACGGGGCTACCCCTTC
>TRBJ1-1|TRBV5-6|.|TRBD1
CASSSGQGDTEAFF
TGTGCCAGCAGCTCGGGACAGGGAGACACTGAAGCTTTCTTT
>TRBJ2-4|TRBV5-4|.|TRBD1
CASSVGTGASGSIQYF
TGTGCCAGCAGCGTCGGGACAGGGGCGTCGGGTAGCATTCAGTACTTC
>TRBJ2-1|TRBV7-2|.|TRBD2
CASSPSGLAGRGEQFF
TGTGCCAGCAGTCCCTCGGGACTAGCGGGACGGGGTGAGCAGTTCTTC
>TRBJ1-3|TRBV6-1|.|TRBD1
CASSEGTGGNTIYF
TGTGCCAGCAGTGAAGGGACAGGAGGAAACACCATATATTTT
>TRBJ2-7|TRBV6-6|.|.
CASSLQLEKYF
TGTGCCAGCAGTCTTCAATTGGAGAAGTACTTC
>TRBJ1-5|TRBV7-9|.|TRBD1
CASSLALTGDQPQHF
TGTGCCAGCAGCTTAGCGCTGACAGGGGATCAGCCCCAGCATTTT
>TRBJ2-3|TRBV5-4|.|.
CASTQSSRGPTDTQYF
TGTGCCAGCACCCAGTCGAGTAGGGGTCCGACAGATACGCAGTATTTT
>TRBJ2-6|TRBV6-4|.|.
CASSDGPANVLTF
TGTGCCAGCAGTGACGGGCCCGCCAACGTCCTGACTTTC
>TRBJ2-2|TRBV5-1|.|.
CASSLTPGLSRTGELFF
TGCGCCAGCAGCCTAACTCCGGGACTCTCGAGGACCGGGGAGCTGTTTTTT
>TRBJ1-1|TRBV6-5|.|TRBD1
CASSYRGQITEAFF
TGTGCCAGCAGTTATCGGGGACAGATCACTGAAGCTTTCTTT
>TRBJ2-3|TRBV6-1|.|TRBD1
CASSELRTGNPNF
TGTGCCAGCAGTGAACTTCGGACAGGGAATCCAAACTTT
>TRBJ2-7|TRBV30|.|.
CAWSQGPFEQYF
TGTGCCTGGAGTCAGGGTCCTTTCGAGCAGTACTTC
>TRBJ2-1|TRBV30|.|.
CAWHTGFDEQFF
TGTGCCTGGCATACAGGGTTCGATGAGCAGTTCTTC
>TRBJ2-5|TRBV5-4|.|TRBD2
CASSSGTIQETQYF
TGTGCCAGCAGCTCCGGGACTATACAAGAGACCCAGTACTTC
>TRBJ2-3|TRBV2|.|.
CASSDGRRETDTQYF
TGTGCCAGCAGTGATGGGAGAAGAGAGACAGATACGCAGTATTTT
>TRBJ2-2|TRBV6-1|.|.
CASILQGVGGELFF
TGTGCCAGCATCCTACAGGGCGTAGGCGGGGAGCTGTTTTTT